This T cell receptor (beta chain) stems from a study of neurological immune-mediated disorders. Regarding the study as a whole: In HTLV-1-associated myelopathy, TCR clonal expansion was greatest, and in multiple sclerosis it was least, below healthy controls. Private repertoires in all groups were suggested by the finding that expanded clones across subjects shared no CDR3 amino acid sequences.

Synthesis of cDNA was accomplished via 5'RACE employing 10-nucleotide random UMIs. TCRdb reanalysed the 5' RACE reads using MiXCR and keeps one entry per CDR3 protein. Of roughly 30,000 distinct CDR3 sequences listed, under 6% were seen once; the top ten hold approximately 2.1%. This clonotype was counted at least ten times. Its antigen is as yet unknown. The sorted libraries involved the use of 750,000 to 1,000,000 CD4+ or CD8+ T cells. V dropped 6 bases and J dropped 9; count of bases not matched to a gene: 13. Germline V gives CDR1 DFQATT, CDR2 SNEGSKA (reference sequence). The CDR3 runs 14 residues.

This TCR derives from a woman in her forties or fifties in good health. This rearrangement joins TRBV20-1 to TRBJ2-1; TRBD2 aligns across 8 bases. Sequenced material: CD4+ T cells from blood. The CDR3 nucleotides are TGCAGTGCCCCCAAGCGGGGGCCCCGGGGTGAGCAGTTCTTC. Protein product: CSAPKRGPRGEQFF.